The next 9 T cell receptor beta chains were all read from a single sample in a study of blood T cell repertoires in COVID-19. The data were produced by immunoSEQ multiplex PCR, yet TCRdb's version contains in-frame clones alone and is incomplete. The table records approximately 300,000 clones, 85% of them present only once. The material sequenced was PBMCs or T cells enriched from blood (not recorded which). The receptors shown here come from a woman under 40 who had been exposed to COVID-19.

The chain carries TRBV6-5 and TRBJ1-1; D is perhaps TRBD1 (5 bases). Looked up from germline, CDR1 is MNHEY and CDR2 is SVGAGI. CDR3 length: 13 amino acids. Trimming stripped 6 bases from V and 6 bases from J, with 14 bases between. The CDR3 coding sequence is TGTGCCAGCAGCTATCAGGGCGCCGCTGAAGCTTTCTTT. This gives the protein CASSYQGAAEAFF.

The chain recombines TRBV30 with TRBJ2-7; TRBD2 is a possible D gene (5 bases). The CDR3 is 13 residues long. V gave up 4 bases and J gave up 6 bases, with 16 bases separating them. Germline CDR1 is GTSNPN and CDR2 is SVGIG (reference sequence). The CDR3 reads CAWNPSAGLEQYF. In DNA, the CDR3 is TGTGCCTGGAACCCTTCGGCGGGCCTCGAGCAGTACTTC.

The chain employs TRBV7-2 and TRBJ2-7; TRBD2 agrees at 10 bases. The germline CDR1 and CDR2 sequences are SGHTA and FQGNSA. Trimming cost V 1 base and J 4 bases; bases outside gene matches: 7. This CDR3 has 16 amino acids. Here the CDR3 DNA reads TGTGCCAGCAGCTTAGATTGGGCTAGCGGGAGTTACGAGCAGTACTTC. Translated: CASSLDWASGSYEQYF.

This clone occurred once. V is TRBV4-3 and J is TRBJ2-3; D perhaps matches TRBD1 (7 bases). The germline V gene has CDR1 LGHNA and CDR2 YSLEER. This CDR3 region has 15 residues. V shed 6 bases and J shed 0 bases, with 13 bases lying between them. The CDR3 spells CASSLQGTSTDTQYF. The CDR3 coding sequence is TGCGCCAGCAGTTTACAGGGGACTAGCACAGATACGCAGTATTTT.

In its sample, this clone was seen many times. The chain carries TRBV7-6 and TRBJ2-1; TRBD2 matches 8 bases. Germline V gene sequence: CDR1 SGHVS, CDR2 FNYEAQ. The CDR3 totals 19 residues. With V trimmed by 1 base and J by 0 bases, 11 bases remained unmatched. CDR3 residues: CASSLGRKSAGGSYNEQFF. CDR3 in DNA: TGTGCCAGCAGCTTAGGCCGGAAATCTGCGGGGGGCTCCTACAATGAGCAGTTCTTC.

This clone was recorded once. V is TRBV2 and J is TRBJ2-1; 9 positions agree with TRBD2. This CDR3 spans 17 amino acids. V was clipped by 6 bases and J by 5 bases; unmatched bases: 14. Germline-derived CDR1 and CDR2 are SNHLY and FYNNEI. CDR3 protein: CASRTLSGGRLNNEQFF. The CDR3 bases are TGTGCCAGCAGAACACTTAGCGGGGGCCGGCTGAACAATGAGCAGTTCTTC. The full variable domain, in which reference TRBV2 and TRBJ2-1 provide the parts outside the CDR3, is EPEVTQTPSHQVTQMGQEVILRCVPISNHLYFYWYRQILGQKVEFLVSFYNNEISEKSEIFDDQFSVERPDGSNFTLKIRSTKLEDSAMYFCASRTLSGGRLNNEQFFGPGTRLTVL.

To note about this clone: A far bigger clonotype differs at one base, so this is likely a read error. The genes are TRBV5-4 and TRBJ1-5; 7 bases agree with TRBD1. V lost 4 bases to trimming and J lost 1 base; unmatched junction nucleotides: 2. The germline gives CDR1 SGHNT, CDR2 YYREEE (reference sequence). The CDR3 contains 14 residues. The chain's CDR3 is CASSAGQSNQPQHF. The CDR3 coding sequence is TGTGCCAGCAGCGCGGGACAGAGCAATCAGCCCCAGCATTTT. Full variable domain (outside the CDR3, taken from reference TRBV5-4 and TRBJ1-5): ETGVTQSPTHLIKTRGQQVTLRCSSQSGHNTVSWYQQALGQGPQFIFQYYREEENGRGNFPPRFSGLQFPNYSSELNVNALELDDSALYLCASSAGQSNQPQHFGDGTRLSIL.

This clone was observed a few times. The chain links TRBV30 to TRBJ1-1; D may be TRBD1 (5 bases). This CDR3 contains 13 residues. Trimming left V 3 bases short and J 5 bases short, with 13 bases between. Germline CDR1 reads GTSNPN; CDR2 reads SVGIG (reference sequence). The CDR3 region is CAWSGGGLTEAFF. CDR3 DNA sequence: TGTGCCTGGAGCGGGGGGGGATTGACTGAAGCTTTCTTT. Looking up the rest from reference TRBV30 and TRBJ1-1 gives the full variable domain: SQTIHQWPATLVQPVGSPLSLECTVEGTSNPNLYWYRQAAGRGLQLLFYSVGIGQISSEVPQNLSASRPQDRQFILSSKKLLLSDSGFYLCAWSGGGLTEAFFGQGTRLTVV.

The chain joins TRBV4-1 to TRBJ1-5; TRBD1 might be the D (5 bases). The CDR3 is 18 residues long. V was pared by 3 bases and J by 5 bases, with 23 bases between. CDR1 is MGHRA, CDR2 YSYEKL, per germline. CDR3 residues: CASSHTSRIQGRYQPQHF. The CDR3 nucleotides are TGCGCCAGCAGCCATACAAGCCGTATCCAGGGAAGGTATCAGCCCCAGCATTTT.